This T cell receptor (beta chain) was profiled in a study of blood T cell repertoires in COVID-19 (dated by TCRdb to about 2020). A note on the overall study: Samples covering the acute and convalescent phases of COVID-19 were provided by collaborators in the United States, Italy and Spain. The prospective study material was composed of cDNA or gDNA derived from T cells, B-cell-depleted T cells, or PBMCs. Deeply sampled blood TCRbeta repertoires from subjects exposed to, actively infected with, or recovered from COVID-19 were included in the dataset. The repertoires were made available in a free public database intended to serve as a resource for research on the immune response to SARS-CoV-2. Samples were obtained from the ongoing ImmuneRACE study (first 160 participants) and from 1,254 subjects provided by 6 global collaborators. Sample metadata almost always included a de-identified subject ID, COVID-19 status, age in years and sex. HLA class I and class II types, where available, came from metadata supplied by the sample provider rather than from assay-based typing. What the authors observed across the whole study: The quantity of clinical and demographic metadata differed by source and by participant and was supplied without curation.

Of note for this clone: It lacks a known antigen. No base quality values were provided; no much bigger clone lies one nucleotide off.

Each collaborating institution followed its own protocols to collect whole blood in K2EDTA tubes. For TCRbeta analysis, collaborator samples were shipped as frozen whole blood, as isolated PBMCs, or as DNA extracted from either sample type. Deletion took 3 bases off V and 0 bases off J, with a span of 11 bases between the germline ends. Including cysteine and phenylalanine, the CDR3 has 14 amino acids. CDR3 DNA only is kept here, 42 bases in frame from base 1. Reading the germline V gene gives CDR1 SQVTM and CDR2 ANQGSEA. The immunoSEQ Assay, a bias-controlled multiplex PCR, was used to amplify TCRbeta CDR3 regions from genomic DNA. From the authors' description of their analysis: Within the assay, amplification of reference gene primers was used to estimate how many nucleated cells each sample contained. To quantify the absolute abundance of each unique TCRbeta CDR3 rearrangement, sequence reads were collapsed and filtered. For each sample, productive Simpson clonality was calculated as the square root of Simpson's diversity index across productive rearrangements. In TCRdb, the immuneACCESS table is reduced to in-frame sequences with V and J assigned. These tables do not hold every clone; where another copy was compared, an unresolved V gene accounts for under half, and the others remain unexplained. V and J calls and clone size come straight from that table; D and trimming were deduced from the DNA. Here the sample has 150,000 or so clones; about 80% occur a single time. 4% of the sample rests with the top ten.

This clonotype originated in a woman aged 60-75 years with acute or convalescent COVID-19. The sequenced material came from peripheral blood. The rearrangement joined TRBV29-1 to TRBJ1-1, and perhaps TRBD1 as D gene, on 5 matching bases. The DNA is TGCAGCGTTGACAGGGAAGGAATGAACACTGAAGCTTTCTTT. Translated, it gives CSVDREGMNTEAFF.